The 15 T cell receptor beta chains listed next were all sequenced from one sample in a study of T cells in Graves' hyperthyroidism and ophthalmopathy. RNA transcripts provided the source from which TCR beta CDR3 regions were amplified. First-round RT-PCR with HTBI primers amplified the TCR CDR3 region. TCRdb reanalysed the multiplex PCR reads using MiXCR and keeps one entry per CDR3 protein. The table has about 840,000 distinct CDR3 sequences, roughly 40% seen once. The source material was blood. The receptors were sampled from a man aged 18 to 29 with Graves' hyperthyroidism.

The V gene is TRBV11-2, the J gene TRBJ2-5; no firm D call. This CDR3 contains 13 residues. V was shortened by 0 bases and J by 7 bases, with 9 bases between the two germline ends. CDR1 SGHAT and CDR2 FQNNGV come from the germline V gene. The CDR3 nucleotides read TGTGCCAGCAGCTTAGATATCTCCGGGACCCAGTACTTC. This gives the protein CASSLDISGTQYF.

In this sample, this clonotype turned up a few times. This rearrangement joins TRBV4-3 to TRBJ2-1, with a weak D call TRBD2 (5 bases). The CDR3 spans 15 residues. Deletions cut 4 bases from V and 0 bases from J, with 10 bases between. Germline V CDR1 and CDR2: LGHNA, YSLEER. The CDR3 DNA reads TGCGCCAGCAGCCCTACTAGGAGCTCCTACAATGAGCAGTTCTTC. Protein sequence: CASSPTRSSYNEQFF.

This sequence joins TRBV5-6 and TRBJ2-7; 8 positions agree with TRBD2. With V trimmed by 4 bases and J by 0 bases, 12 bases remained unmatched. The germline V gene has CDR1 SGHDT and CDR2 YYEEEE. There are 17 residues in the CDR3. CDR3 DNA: TGTGCCAGCAGCCGTTCTTTAAGCGGGGGAACCTCCTACGAGCAGTACTTC. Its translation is CASSRSLSGGTSYEQYF.

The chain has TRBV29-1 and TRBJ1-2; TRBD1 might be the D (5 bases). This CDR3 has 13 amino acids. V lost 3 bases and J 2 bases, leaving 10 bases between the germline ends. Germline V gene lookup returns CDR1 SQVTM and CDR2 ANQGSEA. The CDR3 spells CSVDPGENYGYTF. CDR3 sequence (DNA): TGCAGCGTTGATCCGGGGGAGAACTATGGCTACACCTTC.

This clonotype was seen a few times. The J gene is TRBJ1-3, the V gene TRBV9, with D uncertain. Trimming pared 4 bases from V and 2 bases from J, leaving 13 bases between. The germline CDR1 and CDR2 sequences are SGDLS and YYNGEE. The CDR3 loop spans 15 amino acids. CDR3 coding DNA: TGTGCCAGCAGCCAATTCGGAGCAGCTGGAAACACCATATATTTT. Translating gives CASSQFGAAGNTIYF.

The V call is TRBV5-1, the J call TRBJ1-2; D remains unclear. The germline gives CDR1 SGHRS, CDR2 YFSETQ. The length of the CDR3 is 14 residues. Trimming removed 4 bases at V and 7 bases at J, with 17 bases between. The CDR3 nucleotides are TGCGCCAGCAGCCCACTGGACGGTGGCCCTGGCTACACCTTC. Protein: CASSPLDGGPGYTF.

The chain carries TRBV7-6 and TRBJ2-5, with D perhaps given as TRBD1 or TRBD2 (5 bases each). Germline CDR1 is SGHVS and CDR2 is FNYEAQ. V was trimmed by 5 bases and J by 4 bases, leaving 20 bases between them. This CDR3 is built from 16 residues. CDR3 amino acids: CASSQEPGTIGETQYF. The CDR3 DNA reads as TGTGCCAGCAGCCAAGAACCCGGGACCATCGGAGAGACCCAGTACTTC.

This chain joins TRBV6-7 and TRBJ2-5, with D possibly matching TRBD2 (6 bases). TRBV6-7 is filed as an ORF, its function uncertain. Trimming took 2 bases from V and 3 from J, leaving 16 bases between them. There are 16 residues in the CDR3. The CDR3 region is CASSYTLPTSKETQYF. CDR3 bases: TGTGCCAGCAGTTACACTCTCCCGACTAGTAAAGAGACCCAGTACTTC.

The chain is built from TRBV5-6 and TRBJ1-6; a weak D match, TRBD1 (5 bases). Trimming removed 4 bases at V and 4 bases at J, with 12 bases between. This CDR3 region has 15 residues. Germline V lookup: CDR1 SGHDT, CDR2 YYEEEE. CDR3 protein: CASSPGHGYNSPLHF. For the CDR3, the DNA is TGTGCCAGCAGCCCTGGACACGGTTATAATTCACCCCTCCACTTT.

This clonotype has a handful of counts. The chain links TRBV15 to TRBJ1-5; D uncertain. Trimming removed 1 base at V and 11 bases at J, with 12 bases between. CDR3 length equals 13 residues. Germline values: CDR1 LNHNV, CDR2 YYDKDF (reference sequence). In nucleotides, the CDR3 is TGTGCCACCAGCAGAGCCACACAAGAGACCCAGCATTTT. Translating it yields CATSRATQETQHF.

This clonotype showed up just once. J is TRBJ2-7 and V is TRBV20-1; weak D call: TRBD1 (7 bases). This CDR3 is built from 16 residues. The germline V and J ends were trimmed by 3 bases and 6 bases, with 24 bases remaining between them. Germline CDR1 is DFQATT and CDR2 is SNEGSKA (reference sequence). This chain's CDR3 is CSARTRGDPRASEQYF. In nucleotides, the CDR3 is TGCAGTGCTAGGACCAGGGGGGACCCTCGGGCATCCGAGCAGTACTTC.

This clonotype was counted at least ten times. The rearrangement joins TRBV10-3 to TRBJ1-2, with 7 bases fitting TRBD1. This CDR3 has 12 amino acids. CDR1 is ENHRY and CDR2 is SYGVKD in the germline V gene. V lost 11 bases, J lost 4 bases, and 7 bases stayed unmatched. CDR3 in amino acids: CAVPGQSYGYTF. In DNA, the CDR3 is TGTGCCGTACCGGGACAGAGCTATGGCTACACCTTC.

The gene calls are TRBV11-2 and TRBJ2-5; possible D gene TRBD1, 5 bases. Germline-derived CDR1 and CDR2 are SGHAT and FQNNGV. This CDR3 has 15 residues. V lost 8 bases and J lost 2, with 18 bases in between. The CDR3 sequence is CASSPPEGAQETQYF. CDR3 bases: TGTGCCAGCTCACCCCCGGAAGGGGCGCAAGAGACCCAGTACTTC.

CDR3 residues: CAISERAVGNTIYF. For the CDR3, the DNA is TGTGCCATCAGTGAGAGGGCCGTCGGAAACACCATATATTTT. The chain links TRBV10-3 to TRBJ1-3; no clear D gene. The CDR3 has 14 residues. V was pared by 2 bases and J by 4 bases, with 9 bases between. The V gene's germline CDR1 is ENHRY and CDR2 SYGVKD.

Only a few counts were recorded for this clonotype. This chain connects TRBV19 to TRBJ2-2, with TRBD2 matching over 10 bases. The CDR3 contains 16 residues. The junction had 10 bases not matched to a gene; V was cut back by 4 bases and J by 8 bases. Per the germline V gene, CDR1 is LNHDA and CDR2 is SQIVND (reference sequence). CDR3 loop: CASSTERGGSSGELFF. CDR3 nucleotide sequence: TGTGCCAGTAGTACAGAGCGGGGGGGCTCTTCTGGGGAGCTGTTTTTT.